This entry lists 6 T cell receptor beta chains sequenced from one sample in a study of blood T cell repertoires in COVID-19. Clones were sequenced by immunoSEQ multiplex PCR, and TCRdb holds only the in-frame ones, with some missing. This table holds approximately 100,000 clones, roughly 87% found once. Sequencing was performed on peripheral blood. All receptors derive from a human donor in a cohort sampled during active COVID-19.

The V call is TRBV10-3, the J call TRBJ2-5, with D tentatively TRBD1 (6 bases). This CDR3 has 13 residues. Per germline, CDR1 ENHRY and CDR2 SYGVKD. Between the trimmed V and J ends, which lost 4 bases and 2 bases, there was a span of 8 bases. The CDR3 DNA reads as TGTGCCATCAGTGGACAGGTACAAGAGACCCAGTACTTC. Its protein product is CAISGQVQETQYF.

This rearrangement joins TRBV9 to TRBJ2-5; perhaps TRBD2 as D (5 bases). With 0 bases removed from V and 5 bases from J, the gap between germline ends came to 17 bases. This CDR3 comprises 16 residues. Germline CDR1 is SGDLS and CDR2 is YYNGEE. In nucleotides, the CDR3 is TGTGCCAGCAGCGTAGATCCGAAACAATCGGGGGAGACCCAGTACTTC. Protein product: CASSVDPKQSGETQYF. Drawing the rest from reference TRBV9 and TRBJ2-5, the complete variable domain is DSGVTQTPKHLITATGQRVTLRCSPRSGDLSVYWYQQSLDQGLQFLIQYYNGEERAKGNILERFSAQQFPDLHSELNLSSLELGDSALYFCASSVDPKQSGETQYFGPGTRLLVL.

The V and J genes are TRBV6-6 and TRBJ2-3; 8 bases are a match to TRBD1. V trimming: 5 bases; J trimming: 3 bases; junction bases outside the gene matches: 10. Per germline, CDR1 MNHNY and CDR2 SVGAGI (reference sequence). The CDR3 is 16 residues long. In DNA, the CDR3 is TGTGCCAGCAGTCGCCTCGGACAGGGCGTGACAGATACGCAGTATTTT. Its translation: CASSRLGQGVTDTQYF.

V gene TRBV6-6 combines with J gene TRBJ1-5; D unresolved. V was pared by 0 bases and J by 1 base, with 7 bases between. Germline lookup yields CDR1 MNHNY and CDR2 SVGAGI (reference sequence). CDR3 size: 15 residues. The CDR3 DNA follows: TGTGCCAGCAGTTACTCGACCGGGAGCAATCAGCCCCAGCATTTT. Its translation: CASSYSTGSNQPQHF.

Here the CDR3 reads CASSQLGGLNELFF. The CDR3 DNA is TGTGCCAGCAGCCAATTGGGGGGATTGAATGAACTGTTTTTT. The chain uses TRBV3-1 (or the pseudogene TRBV3-2) and TRBJ1-4; weak D call: TRBD1 (5 bases). V dropped 2 bases and J dropped 12 bases, with 16 bases sitting between them. This CDR3 comprises 14 residues. The V gene's germline CDR1 is LGHDT and CDR2 YNNKEL (reference sequence).

In this sample, this clone turned up once. J is TRBJ2-7 and V is TRBV7-9, with 12 bases aligning to TRBD1. The CDR3 spans 18 residues. Germline V gives CDR1 SEHNR, CDR2 FQNEAQ (reference sequence). V gave up 5 bases and J gave up 7 bases; unmatched junction bases: 18. The CDR3 sequence: CASSAGDRGRFLSMEQYF. In DNA form, the CDR3 reads TGTGCCAGCAGCGCAGGGGACAGGGGGCGCTTCTTATCTATGGAGCAGTACTTC.